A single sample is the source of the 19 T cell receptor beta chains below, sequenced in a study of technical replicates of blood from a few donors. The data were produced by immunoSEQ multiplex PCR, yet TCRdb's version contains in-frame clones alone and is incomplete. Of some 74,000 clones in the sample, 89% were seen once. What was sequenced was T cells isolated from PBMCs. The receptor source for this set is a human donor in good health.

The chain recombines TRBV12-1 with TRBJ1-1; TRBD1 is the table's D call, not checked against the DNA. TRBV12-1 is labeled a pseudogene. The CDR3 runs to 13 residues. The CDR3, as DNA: TGTGCCAGCAGCTTTACCCGACAGAGACAAGCTTTCTTT. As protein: CASSFTRQRQAFF.

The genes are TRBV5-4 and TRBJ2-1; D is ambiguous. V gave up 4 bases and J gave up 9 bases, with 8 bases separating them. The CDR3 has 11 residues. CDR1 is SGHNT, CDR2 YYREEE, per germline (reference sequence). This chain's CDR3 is CASSADTEQFF. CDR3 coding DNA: TGTGCCAGCAGCGCAGACACTGAGCAGTTCTTC.

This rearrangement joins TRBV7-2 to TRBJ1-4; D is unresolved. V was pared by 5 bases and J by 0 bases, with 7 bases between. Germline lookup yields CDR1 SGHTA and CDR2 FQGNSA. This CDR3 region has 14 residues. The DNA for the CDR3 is TGTGCCAGCAGCGCCAGTGCAACTAATGAAAAACTGTTTTTT. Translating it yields CASSASATNEKLFF.

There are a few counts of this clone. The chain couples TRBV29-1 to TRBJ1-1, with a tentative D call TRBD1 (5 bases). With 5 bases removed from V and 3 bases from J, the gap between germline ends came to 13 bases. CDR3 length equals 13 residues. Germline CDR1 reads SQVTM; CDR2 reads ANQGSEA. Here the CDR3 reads CSVWGVGDTEAFF. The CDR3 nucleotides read TGCAGCGTTTGGGGGGTTGGTGACACTGAAGCTTTCTTT.

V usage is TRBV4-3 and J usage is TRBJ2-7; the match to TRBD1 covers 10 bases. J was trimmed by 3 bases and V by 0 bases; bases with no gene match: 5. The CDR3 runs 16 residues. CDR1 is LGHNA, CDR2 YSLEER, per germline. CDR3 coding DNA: TGCGCCAGCAGCCAAGAATGGAGGACAGGGGGCTACGAGCAGTACTTC. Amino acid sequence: CASSQEWRTGGYEQYF.

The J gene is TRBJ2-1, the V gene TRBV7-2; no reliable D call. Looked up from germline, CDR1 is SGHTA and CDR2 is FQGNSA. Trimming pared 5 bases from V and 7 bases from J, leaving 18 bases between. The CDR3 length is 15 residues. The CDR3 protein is CASSLDSGNSNEQFF. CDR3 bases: TGTGCCAGCAGCCTCGACTCTGGAAATAGTAATGAGCAGTTCTTC.

The chain's CDR3 is CASLWGGPNTGELFF. CDR3 bases: TGTGCCAGCCTGTGGGGGGGACCGAACACCGGGGAGCTGTTTTTT. The genes are TRBV7-9 and TRBJ2-2, with TRBD2 matching 7 bases. This CDR3 is 15 amino acids long. Unmatched junction bases numbered 6, after V lost 8 bases and J lost 0 bases. Germline CDR1 and CDR2: SEHNR and FQNEAQ (reference sequence). Drawing the rest from reference TRBV7-9 and TRBJ2-2, the complete variable domain is DTGVSQNPRHKITKRGQNVTFRCDPISEHNRLYWYRQTLGQGPEFLTYFQNEAQLEKSRLLSDRFSAERPKGSFSTLEIQRTEQGDSAMYLCASLWGGPNTGELFFGEGSRLTVL.

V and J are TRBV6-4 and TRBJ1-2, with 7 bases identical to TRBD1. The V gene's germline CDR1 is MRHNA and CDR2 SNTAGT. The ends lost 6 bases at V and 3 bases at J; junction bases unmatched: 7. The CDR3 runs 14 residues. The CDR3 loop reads CASRDSTGHYGYTF. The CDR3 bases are TGTGCCAGCAGAGATTCGACAGGGCACTATGGCTACACCTTC.

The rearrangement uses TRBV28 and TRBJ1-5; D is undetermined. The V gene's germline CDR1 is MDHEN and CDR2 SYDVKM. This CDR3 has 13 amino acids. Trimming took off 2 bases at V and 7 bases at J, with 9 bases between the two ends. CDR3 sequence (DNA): TGTGCCAGCAGTTTAGAGAATATCCAGCCCCAGCATTTT. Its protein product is CASSLENIQPQHF.

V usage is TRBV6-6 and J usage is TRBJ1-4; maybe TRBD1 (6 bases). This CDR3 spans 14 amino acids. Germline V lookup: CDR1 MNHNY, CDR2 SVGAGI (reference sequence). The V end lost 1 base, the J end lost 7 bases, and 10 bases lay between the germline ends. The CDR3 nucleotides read TGTGCCAGCAGTTACTTAAACAGGGTTGAAAAACTGTTTTTT. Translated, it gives CASSYLNRVEKLFF.

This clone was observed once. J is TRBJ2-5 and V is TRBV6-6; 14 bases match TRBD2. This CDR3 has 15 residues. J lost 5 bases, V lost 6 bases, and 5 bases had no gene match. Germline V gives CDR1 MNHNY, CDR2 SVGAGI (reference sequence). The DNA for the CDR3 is TGTGCCAGCAGGGGACTAGCGGGAGTTCGGGAGACCCAGTACTTC. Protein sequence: CASRGLAGVRETQYF.

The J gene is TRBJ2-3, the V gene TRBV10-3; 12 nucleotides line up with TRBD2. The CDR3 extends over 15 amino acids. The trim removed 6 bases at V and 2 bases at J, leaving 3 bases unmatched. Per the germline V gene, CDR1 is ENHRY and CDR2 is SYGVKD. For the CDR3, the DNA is TGTGCCATCAGCCGGACTAGCGGGATCACAGATACGCAGTATTTT. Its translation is CAISRTSGITDTQYF.

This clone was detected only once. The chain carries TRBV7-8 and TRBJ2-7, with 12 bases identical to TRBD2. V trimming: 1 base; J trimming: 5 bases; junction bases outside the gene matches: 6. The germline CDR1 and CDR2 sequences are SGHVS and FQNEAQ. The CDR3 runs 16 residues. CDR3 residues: CASSLDGLAGMNEQYF. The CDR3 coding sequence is TGTGCCAGCAGCTTAGATGGACTAGCGGGAATGAACGAGCAGTACTTC.

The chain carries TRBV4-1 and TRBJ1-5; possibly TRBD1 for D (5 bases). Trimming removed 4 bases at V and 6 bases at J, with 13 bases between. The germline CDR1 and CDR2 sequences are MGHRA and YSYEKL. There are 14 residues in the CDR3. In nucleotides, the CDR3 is TGCGCCAGCAGCCCCTCTGGGGCTGGTCAGCCCCAGCATTTT. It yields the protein CASSPSGAGQPQHF.

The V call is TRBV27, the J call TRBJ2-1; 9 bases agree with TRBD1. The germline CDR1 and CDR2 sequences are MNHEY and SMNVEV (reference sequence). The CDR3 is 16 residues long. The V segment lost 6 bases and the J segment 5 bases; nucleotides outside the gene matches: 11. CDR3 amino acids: CASRPLRDRDNNEQFF. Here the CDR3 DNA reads TGTGCCAGCAGACCTCTCCGGGACAGGGACAACAATGAGCAGTTCTTC.

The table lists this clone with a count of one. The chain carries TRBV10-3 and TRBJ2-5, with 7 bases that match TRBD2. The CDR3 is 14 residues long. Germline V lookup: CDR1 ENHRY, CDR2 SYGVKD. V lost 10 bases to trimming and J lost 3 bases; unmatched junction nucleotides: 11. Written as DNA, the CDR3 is TGTGCCACCCAAGGTCGGGGAGGGGAAGAGACCCAGTACTTC. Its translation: CATQGRGGEETQYF.

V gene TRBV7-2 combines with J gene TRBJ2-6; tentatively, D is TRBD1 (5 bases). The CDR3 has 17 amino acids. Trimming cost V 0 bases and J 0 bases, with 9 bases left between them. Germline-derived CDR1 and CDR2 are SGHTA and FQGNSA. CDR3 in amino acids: CASSLATEYSGANVLTF. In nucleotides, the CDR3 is TGTGCCAGCAGCTTAGCGACAGAATACTCTGGGGCCAACGTCCTGACTTTC.

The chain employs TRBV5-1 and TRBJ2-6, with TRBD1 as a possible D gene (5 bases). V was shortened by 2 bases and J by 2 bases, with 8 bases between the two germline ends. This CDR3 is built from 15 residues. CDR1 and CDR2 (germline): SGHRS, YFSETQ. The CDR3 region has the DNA TGCGCCAGCAGCTTATTAGGGGCTGGGGCCAACGTCCTGACTTTC. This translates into CASSLLGAGANVLTF.

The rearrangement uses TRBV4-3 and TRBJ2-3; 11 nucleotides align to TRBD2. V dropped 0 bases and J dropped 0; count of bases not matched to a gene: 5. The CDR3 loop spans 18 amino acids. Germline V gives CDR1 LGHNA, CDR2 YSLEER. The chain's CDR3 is CASSQDWTSGYSTDTQYF. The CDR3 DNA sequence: TGCGCCAGCAGCCAAGATTGGACTAGCGGGTACAGCACAGATACGCAGTATTTT.